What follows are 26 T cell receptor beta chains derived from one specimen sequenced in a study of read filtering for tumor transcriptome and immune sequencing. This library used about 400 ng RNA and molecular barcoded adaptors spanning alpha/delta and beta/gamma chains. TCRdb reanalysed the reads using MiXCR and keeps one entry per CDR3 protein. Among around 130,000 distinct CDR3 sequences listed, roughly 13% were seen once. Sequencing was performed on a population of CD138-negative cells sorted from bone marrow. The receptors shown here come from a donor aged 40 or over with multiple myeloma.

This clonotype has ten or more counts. CDR3 sequence reads: CASSSTVAGGLNNEQFF. The CDR3 nucleotides are TGCGCCAGCAGCTCGACAGTAGCGGGAGGCCTGAACAATGAGCAGTTCTTC. The rearrangement uses TRBV5-1 and TRBJ2-1; 10 bases match TRBD2. Trimming cost V 3 bases and J 5 bases; bases outside gene matches: 11. Germline-derived CDR1 and CDR2 are SGHRS and YFSETQ. This CDR3 region has 17 residues.

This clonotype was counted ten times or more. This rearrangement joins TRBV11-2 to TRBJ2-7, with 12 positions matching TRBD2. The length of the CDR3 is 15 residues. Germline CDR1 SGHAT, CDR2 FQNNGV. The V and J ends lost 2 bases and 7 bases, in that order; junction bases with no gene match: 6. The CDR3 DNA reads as TGTGCCAGCAGCTTAACGACTAGCGGGAGTGGAGAGCAGTACTTC. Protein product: CASSLTTSGSGEQYF.

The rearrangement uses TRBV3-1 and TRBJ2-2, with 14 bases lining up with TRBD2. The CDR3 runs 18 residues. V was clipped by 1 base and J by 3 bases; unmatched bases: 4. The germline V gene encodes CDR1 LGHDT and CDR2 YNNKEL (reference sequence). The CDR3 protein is CASSQGRTSGRYTGELFF. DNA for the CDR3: TGTGCCAGCAGCCAAGGGCGGACTAGCGGGAGGTACACCGGGGAGCTGTTTTTT.

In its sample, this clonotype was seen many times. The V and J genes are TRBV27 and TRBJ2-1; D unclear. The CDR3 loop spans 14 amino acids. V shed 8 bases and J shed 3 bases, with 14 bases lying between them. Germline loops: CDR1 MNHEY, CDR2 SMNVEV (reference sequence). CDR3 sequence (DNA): TGTGCCAGCTCTCGGACCTCTGTCTACAATGAGCAGTTCTTC. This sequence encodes CASSRTSVYNEQFF.

The DNA of the CDR3 is TGTGCCAGCAGTTTAAGAGTTACGGAAGCTAACTATGGCTACACCTTC. It yields the protein CASSLRVTEANYGYTF. The chain links TRBV12-3 or TRBV12-4 to TRBJ1-2; D ambiguous. The CDR3 is 16 residues long. V lost 2 bases and J lost 0, with 13 bases in between.

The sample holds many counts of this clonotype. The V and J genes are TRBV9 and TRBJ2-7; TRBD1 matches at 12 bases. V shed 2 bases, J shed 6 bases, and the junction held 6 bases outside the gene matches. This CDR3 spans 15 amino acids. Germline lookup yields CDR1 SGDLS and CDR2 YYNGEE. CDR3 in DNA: TGTGCCAGCAGCGTGGCCGGGACAGGGGGCGCCGAGCAGTACTTC. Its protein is CASSVAGTGGAEQYF.

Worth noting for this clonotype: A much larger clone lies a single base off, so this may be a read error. CDR3 residues: CSASREAGLHEQCF. In nucleotides, the CDR3 is TGCAGTGCTTCCCGGGAAGCGGGCCTGCACGAGCAGTGCTTC. This sequence joins TRBV20-1 and TRBJ2-7; D possibly corresponds to TRBD2 (6 bases). This CDR3 spans 14 amino acids. Germline values: CDR1 DFQATT, CDR2 SNEGSKA (reference sequence).

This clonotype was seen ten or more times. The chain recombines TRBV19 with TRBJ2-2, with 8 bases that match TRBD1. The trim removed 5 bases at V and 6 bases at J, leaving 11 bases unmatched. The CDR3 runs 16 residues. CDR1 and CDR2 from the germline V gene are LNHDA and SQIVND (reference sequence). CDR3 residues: CASSPRTGPMSGELFF. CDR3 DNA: TGTGCCAGTAGTCCGAGGACAGGGCCGATGTCCGGGGAGCTGTTTTTT.

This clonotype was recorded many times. In nucleotides, the CDR3 is TGCAGTGCTAGAGTGGGGGGACAAGAGACCCAGTACTTC. This codes for CSARVGGQETQYF. The rearrangement links TRBV20-1 to TRBJ2-5; tentatively, D is TRBD2 (6 bases). The CDR3 has 13 amino acids. Trimming took 1 base from V and 2 from J, leaving 8 bases between them. Per the germline V gene, CDR1 is DFQATT and CDR2 is SNEGSKA (reference sequence).

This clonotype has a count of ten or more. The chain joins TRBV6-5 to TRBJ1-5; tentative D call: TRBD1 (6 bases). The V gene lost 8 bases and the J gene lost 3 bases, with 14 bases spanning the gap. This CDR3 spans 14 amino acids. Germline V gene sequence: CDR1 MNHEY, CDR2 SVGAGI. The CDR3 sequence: CASRGQGHNQPQHF. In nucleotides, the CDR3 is TGTGCCAGCCGAGGCCAGGGGCACAATCAGCCCCAGCATTTT.

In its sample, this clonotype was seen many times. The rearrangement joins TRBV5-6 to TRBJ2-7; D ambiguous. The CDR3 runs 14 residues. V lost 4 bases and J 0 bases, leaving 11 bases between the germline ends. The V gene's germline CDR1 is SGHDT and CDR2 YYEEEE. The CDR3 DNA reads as TGTGCCAGCAGCCCGAGGAGCCGCTCCTACGAGCAGTACTTC. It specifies CASSPRSRSYEQYF.

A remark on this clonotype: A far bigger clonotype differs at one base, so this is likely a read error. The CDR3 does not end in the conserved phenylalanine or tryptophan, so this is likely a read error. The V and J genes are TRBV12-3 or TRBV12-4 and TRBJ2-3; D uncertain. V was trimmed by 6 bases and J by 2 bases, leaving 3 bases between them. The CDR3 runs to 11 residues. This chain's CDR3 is CASSPTDTQYS. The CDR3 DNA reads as TGTGCCAGCAGCCCCACAGATACGCAGTATTCT.

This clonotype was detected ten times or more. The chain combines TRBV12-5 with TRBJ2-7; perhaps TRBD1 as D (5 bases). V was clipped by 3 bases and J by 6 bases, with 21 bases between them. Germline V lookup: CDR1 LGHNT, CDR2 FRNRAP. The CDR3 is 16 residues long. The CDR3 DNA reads TGTGCTAGTGGTTTCTTAACAGGTAGTTTCCCCTCCGAGCAGTACTTC. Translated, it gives CASGFLTGSFPSEQYF.

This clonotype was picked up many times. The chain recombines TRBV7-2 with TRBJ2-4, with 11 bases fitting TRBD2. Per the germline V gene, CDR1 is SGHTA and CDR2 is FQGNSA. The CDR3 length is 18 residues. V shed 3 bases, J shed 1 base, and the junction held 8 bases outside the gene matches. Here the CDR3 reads CASSLWASGRLAKNIQYF. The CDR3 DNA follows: TGTGCCAGCAGCTTGTGGGCTAGCGGGAGGTTGGCCAAAAACATTCAGTACTTC.

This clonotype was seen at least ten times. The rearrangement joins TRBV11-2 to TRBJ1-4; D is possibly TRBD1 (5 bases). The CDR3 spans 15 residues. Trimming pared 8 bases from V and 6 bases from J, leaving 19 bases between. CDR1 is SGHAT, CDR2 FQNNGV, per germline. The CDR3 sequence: CASCPGSGRYEKLFF. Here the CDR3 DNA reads TGTGCCAGCTGCCCCGGTTCAGGGCGCTATGAAAAACTGTTTTTT.

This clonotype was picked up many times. In nucleotides, the CDR3 is TGCAGTGCCTATCCGGGACTGGGGTACGAGCAGTACTTC. Translation: CSAYPGLGYEQYF. The chain links TRBV20-1 to TRBJ2-7, with a weak D call TRBD2 (6 bases). The germline V gene encodes CDR1 DFQATT and CDR2 SNEGSKA (reference sequence). CDR3 size: 13 residues. V lost 6 bases, J lost 4 bases, and 16 bases lay in between.

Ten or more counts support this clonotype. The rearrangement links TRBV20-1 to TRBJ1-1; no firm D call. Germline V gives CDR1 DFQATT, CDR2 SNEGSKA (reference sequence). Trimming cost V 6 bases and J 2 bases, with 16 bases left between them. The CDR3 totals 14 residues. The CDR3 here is CSAPSVRVNTEAFF. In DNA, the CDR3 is TGCAGTGCCCCTAGCGTTAGGGTAAACACTGAAGCTTTCTTT.

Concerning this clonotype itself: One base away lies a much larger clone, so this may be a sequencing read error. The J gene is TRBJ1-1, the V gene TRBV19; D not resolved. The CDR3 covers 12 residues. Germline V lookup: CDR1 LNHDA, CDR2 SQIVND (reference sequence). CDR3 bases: TGTTCCAGTAGTATCCCCGGCAGAGAAGCTTTCTTT. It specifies CSSSIPGREAFF.

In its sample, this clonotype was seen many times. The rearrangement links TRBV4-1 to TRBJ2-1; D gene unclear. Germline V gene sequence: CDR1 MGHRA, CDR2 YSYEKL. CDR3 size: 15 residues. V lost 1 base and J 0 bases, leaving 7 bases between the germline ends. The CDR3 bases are TGCGCCAGCAGCCAAGGGTGGTACTCCTACAATGAGCAGTTCTTC. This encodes CASSQGWYSYNEQFF.

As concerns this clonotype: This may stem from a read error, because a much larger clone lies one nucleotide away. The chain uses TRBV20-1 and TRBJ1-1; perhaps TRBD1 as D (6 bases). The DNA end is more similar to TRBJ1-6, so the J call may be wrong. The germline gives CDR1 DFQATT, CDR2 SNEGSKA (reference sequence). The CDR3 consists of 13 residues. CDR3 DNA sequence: TGCAGTGCTACGGGACAAGATAATTCACCCCTCCACTTT. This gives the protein CSATGQDNSPLHF.

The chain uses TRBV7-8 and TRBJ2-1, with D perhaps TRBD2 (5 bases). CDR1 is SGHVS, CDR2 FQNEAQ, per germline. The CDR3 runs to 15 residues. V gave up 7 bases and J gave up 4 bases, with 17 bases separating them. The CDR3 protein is CASTFPSAGYNEQFF. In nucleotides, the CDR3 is TGTGCCAGCACCTTCCCCAGCGCGGGTTACAATGAGCAGTTCTTC. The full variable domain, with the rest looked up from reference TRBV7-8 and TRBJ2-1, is GAGVSQSPRYKVAKRGQDVALRCDPISGHVSLFWYQQALGQGPEFLTYFQNEAQLDKSGLPSDRFFAERPEGSVSTLKIQRTQQEDSAVYLCASTFPSAGYNEQFFGPGTRLTVL.

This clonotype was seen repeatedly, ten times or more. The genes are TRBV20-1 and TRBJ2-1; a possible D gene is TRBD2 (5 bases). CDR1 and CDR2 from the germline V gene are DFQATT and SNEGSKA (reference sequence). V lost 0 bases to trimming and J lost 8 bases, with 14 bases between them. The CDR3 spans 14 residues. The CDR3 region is CSAREGSRFDEQFF. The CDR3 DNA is TGCAGTGCTAGAGAGGGGAGCAGGTTCGATGAGCAGTTCTTC.

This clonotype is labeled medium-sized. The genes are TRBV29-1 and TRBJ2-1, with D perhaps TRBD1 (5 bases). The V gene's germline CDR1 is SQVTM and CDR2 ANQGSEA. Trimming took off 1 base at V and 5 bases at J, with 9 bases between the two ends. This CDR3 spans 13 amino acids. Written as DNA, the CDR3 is TGCAGCGTTGAAGGCCTAGGGGACAATGAGCAGTTCTTC. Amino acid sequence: CSVEGLGDNEQFF.

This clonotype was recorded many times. CDR3 region: CASSRSYMNTEAFF. The CDR3 DNA sequence: TGCGCCAGCAGCCGCAGTTACATGAACACTGAAGCTTTCTTT. This sequence joins TRBV4-3 and TRBJ1-1; D remains unclear. Germline lookup yields CDR1 LGHNA and CDR2 YSLEER. The V end lost 4 bases, the J end lost 0 bases, and 9 bases lay between the germline ends. The CDR3 has 14 amino acids.

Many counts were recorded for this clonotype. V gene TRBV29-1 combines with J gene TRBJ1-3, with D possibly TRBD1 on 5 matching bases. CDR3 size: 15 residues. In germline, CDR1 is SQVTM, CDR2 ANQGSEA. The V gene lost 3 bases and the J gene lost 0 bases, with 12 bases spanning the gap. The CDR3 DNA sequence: TGCAGCGTTGAGGACACTCATTACTCTGGAAACACCATATATTTT. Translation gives CSVEDTHYSGNTIYF.

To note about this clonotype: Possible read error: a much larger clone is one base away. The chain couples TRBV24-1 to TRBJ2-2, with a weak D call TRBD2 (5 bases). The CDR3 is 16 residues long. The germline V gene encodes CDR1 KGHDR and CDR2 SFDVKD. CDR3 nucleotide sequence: TGTGCCACCAGTGATTTAGGGAACAGCAACACCGGGGAGCTGGTTTTT. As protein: CATSDLGNSNTGELVF.